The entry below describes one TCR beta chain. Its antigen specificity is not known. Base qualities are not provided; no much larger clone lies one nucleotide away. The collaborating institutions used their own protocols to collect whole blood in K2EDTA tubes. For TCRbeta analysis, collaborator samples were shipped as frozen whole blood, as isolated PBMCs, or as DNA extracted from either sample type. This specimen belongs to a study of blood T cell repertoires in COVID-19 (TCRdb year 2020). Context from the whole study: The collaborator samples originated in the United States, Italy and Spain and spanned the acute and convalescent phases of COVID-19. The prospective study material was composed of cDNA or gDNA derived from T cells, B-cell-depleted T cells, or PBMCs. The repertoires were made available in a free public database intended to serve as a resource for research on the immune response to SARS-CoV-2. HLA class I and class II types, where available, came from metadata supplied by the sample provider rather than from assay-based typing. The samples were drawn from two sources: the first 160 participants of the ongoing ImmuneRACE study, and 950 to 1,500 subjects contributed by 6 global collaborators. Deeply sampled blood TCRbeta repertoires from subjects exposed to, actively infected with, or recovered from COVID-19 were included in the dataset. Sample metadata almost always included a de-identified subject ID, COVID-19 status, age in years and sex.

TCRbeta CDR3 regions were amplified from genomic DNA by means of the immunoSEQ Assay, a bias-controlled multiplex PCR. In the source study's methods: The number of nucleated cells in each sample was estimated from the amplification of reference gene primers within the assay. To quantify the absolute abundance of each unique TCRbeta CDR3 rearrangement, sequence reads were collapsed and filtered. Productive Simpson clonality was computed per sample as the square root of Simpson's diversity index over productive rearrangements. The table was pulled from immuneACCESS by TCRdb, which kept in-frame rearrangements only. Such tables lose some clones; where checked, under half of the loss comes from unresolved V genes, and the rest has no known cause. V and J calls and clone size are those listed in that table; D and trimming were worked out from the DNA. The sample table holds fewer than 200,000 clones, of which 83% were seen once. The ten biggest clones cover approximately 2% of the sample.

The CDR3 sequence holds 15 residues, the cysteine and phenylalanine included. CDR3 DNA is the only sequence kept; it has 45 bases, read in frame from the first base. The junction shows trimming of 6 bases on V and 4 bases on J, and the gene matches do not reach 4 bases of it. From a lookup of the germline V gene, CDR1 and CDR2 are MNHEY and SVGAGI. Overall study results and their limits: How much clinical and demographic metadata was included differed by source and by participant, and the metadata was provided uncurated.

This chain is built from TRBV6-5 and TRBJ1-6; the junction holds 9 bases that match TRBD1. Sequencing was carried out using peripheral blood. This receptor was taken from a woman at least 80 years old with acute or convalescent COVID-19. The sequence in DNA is TGTGCCAGCAGACCGACAGGGGGGTATAATTCACCCCTCCACTTT. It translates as CASRPTGGYNSPLHF.